This TCR beta chain was identified during a study of cytomegalovirus exposure and HLA in healthy donors. General observations from the study: The study carried out a later analysis of TCR beta sequences. It associated 15,000 to 20,000 of them with specific HLA alleles at a false discovery rate of 0.05. Reportedly, cytomegalovirus status was diagnosed with high sensitivity and specificity.

This CDR3 spans 12 amino acids. Trimming stripped 2 bases from V and 7 bases from J, with 7 bases between. From germline, CDR1 is SGHDN and CDR2 FVKESK. It was with 60 Vbeta and 13 Jbeta primers that the PCR ran. The table came from immunoSEQ multiplex PCR; TCRdb's copy has only in-frame clones and leaves some out. This listing includes over 100,000 clones. As to this clone: The antigen is unknown.

The sequence was obtained from a man aged 40-50 years in good health and CMV-seropositive. The chain has TRBV14 and TRBJ2-3, with D unresolved. The sequenced sample consisted of PBMCs. For the CDR3, the DNA is TGTGCCAGCAGCCAAAGCACTTATACGCAGTATTTT. Encoded protein: CASSQSTYTQYF.